This TCR beta chain was identified in a study of neoadjuvant anti-PD-1 for oral cavity cancer. About the research overall: Nivolumab at 3 mg/kg was mostly given biweekly, three to four doses, pre-surgery. Study results and caveats: TCR analyses covered only a few patients per response group.

Sequenced by immunoSEQ multiplex PCR; TCRdb stores in-frame clones only, minus some. The table includes roughly 60,000 clones, around 80% detected once. The germline V and J ends were trimmed by 3 bases and 0 bases, with 6 bases remaining between them. The CDR3 extends over 14 amino acids. In germline, CDR1 is ENHRY, CDR2 SYGVKD. Patients had HPV-negative, locally advanced oral cavity squamous cell carcinoma. PBMCs were not maintained or expanded in culture before analysis. Comment on this clone: Its target is not known.

Sequencing used PBMCs, obtained before nivolumab (anti-PD-1) treatment. This clonotype originated in a person aged 35-79 years with oral cavity squamous cell carcinoma. This sequence joins TRBV10-3 and TRBJ2-1; D call uncertain. CDR3 amino acids: CAISDRTSYNEQFF. The CDR3 DNA reads as TGTGCCATCAGTGACAGGACCTCCTACAATGAGCAGTTCTTC.